These 19 T cell receptor beta chains share one sample of origin, sequenced in a study of tumor-infiltrating lymphocytes in localized non-small cell lung cancer (dated by TCRdb to 2020 to 2022). The library was generated by the immunoSEQ multiplex PCR assay. Sourced from immuneACCESS, this table was stored by TCRdb with only in-frame sequences that have V and J called. A share of the clones is absent; for the studies checked, an unresolved V gene accounts for under half, and the remainder has no known explanation. Counted in this sample were about 6,700 clones; less than 80% of them appeared once. Approximately 15% of the sample comes from the top ten. The sample consisted of uninvolved lung tissue not adjacent to the tumor. Receptors originate from a human donor with non-small cell lung cancer.

V is TRBV27 and J is TRBJ1-6; 7 bases fit TRBD1. The J segment lost 7 bases and the V segment lost 8 bases, leaving 11 bases of the junction unmatched. Germline CDR1 MNHEY, CDR2 SMNVEV (reference sequence). There are 15 residues in the CDR3. CDR3: CASWTLTGANSPLHF. DNA of the CDR3: TGTGCCAGCTGGACCTTAACAGGGGCAAATTCACCCCTCCACTTT.

The CDR3, as DNA: TGTGCCAGCAAAAGGGGGGCCGGCACTGAAGCTTTCTTT. Translated: CASKRGAGTEAFF. V gene TRBV2 combines with J gene TRBJ1-1, with a possible D match to TRBD1 (6 bases). V shed 7 bases and J shed 4 bases, with 13 bases lying between them. This CDR3 has 13 residues. Germline V gene data show CDR1 as SNHLY and CDR2 as FYNNEI. Looking up the rest from reference TRBV2 and TRBJ1-1 gives the full variable domain: EPEVTQTPSHQVTQMGQEVILRCVPISNHLYFYWYRQILGQKVEFLVSFYNNEISEKSEIFDDQFSVERPDGSNFTLKIRSTKLEDSAMYFCASKRGAGTEAFFGQGTRLTVV.

The gene calls are TRBV6-5 and TRBJ2-3; the match to TRBD2 covers 7 bases. Looked up from germline, CDR1 is MNHEY and CDR2 is SVGAGI. The J segment lost 7 bases and the V segment lost 4 bases, leaving 14 bases of the junction unmatched. CDR3 length equals 16 residues. Here the CDR3 DNA reads TGTGCCAGCAGTTCTCCGAATGGGCGGGAGAGAAATACGCAGTATTTT. Protein: CASSSPNGRERNTQYF.

This chain joins TRBV5-1 and TRBJ1-2; the match to TRBD1 covers 8 bases. The CDR3 spans 17 residues. The V and J ends lost 2 bases and 8 bases, in that order; junction bases with no gene match: 17. Germline values: CDR1 SGHRS, CDR2 YFSETQ. The CDR3 region is CASSLGDRKRAAGGYTF. CDR3 DNA: TGCGCCAGCAGCTTAGGGGACAGGAAACGGGCAGCAGGAGGCTACACCTTC.

The CDR3 bases are TGCGCCAGCAGCTTGGGGTCACAGGGGGCAGGTGAAAAACTGTTTTTT. It is translated as CASSLGSQGAGEKLFF. The chain couples TRBV5-1 to TRBJ1-4; 9 bases map to TRBD1. V gave up 0 bases and J gave up 7 bases; unmatched junction bases: 7. The CDR3 spans 16 residues. CDR1 and CDR2 (germline): SGHRS, YFSETQ.

The chain links TRBV11-2 to TRBJ1-5; 12 positions match TRBD1. Germline V gene data show CDR1 as SGHAT and CDR2 as FQNNGV. Trimming at V came to 1 base and at J to 7 bases, leaving 8 bases not matched to a gene. There are 17 residues in the CDR3. DNA of the CDR3: TGTGCCAGCAGCTTAGGGCCGGGACAGGGGGCTCGGCAGCCCCAGCATTTT. It encodes CASSLGPGQGARQPQHF.

V gene TRBV7-8 combines with J gene TRBJ2-3; possibly TRBD2 for D (5 bases). Trimming removed 5 bases at V and 5 bases at J, with 11 bases between. This CDR3 region has 13 residues. The germline gives CDR1 SGHVS, CDR2 FQNEAQ. CDR3 region: CASSVTNLDTQYF. CDR3 nucleotide sequence: TGTGCCAGCAGCGTGACTAATCTAGATACGCAGTATTTT.

This clone showed up just a few times. The chain is built from TRBV19 and TRBJ1-2, with 7 positions matching TRBD1. CDR3 size: 17 residues. V was pared by 7 bases and J by 0 bases, with 14 bases of the junction left unmatched. CDR1 is LNHDA, CDR2 SQIVND, per germline (reference sequence). DNA of the CDR3: TGTGCCAGTACCCCCGAACCGGGGACAGCAGCTAACTATGGCTACACCTTC. Translated: CASTPEPGTAANYGYTF.

The CDR3 region is CASSSVGANTDTQYF. As DNA, the CDR3 is TGCGCCAGCAGCAGCGTCGGGGCGAACACAGATACGCAGTATTTT. The chain joins TRBV5-1 to TRBJ2-3; D tentatively reads TRBD1 or TRBD2 (5 bases each). Germline V gives CDR1 SGHRS, CDR2 YFSETQ. Trimming shortened V by 4 bases and J by 2 bases, and 14 bases separated the two germline ends. The CDR3 spans 15 residues.

The rearrangement uses TRBV19 and TRBJ2-5; D not resolved. V lost 3 bases and J 5 bases, leaving 19 bases between the germline ends. The germline V gene encodes CDR1 LNHDA and CDR2 SQIVND (reference sequence). CDR3 size: 16 residues. The CDR3 DNA sequence: TGTGCCAGTAGTATGAATTGGGGAAGAAGGAGTGAGACCCAGTACTTC. It encodes CASSMNWGRRSETQYF.

V gene TRBV4-1 combines with J gene TRBJ2-3; D assignment may be TRBD1 or TRBD2 (6 bases each). V shed 1 base and J shed 5 bases, with 13 bases lying between them. Germline CDR1 MGHRA, CDR2 YSYEKL. There are 15 residues in the CDR3. The CDR3 spells CASSQGTAGGDTQYF. The CDR3 DNA sequence: TGCGCCAGCAGCCAAGGGACAGCGGGTGGAGATACGCAGTATTTT.

J is TRBJ2-1 and V is TRBV5-4, with D possibly being TRBD2 (6 bases). The CDR3 runs to 13 residues. Between the trimmed V and J ends, which lost 4 bases and 5 bases, there was a span of 10 bases. Per germline, CDR1 SGHNT and CDR2 YYREEE (reference sequence). The CDR3 bases are TGTGCCAGCAGCACCCCGGGAGACAATGAGCAGTTCTTC. It encodes CASSTPGDNEQFF.

The chain has TRBV9 and TRBJ1-2; D unclear. V was pared by 3 bases and J by 7 bases, with 16 bases between. Germline CDR1 and CDR2: SGDLS and YYNGEE. The CDR3 runs to 14 residues. CDR3 amino acids: CASSGFRPLSGYTF. For the CDR3, the DNA is TGTGCCAGCAGCGGATTTCGACCCCTTTCTGGCTACACCTTC.

This clone is large within its sample. The chain recombines TRBV11-3 with TRBJ1-1; no firm D call. Per germline, CDR1 SGHNT and CDR2 YENEEA. The V gene lost 0 bases and the J gene lost 5 bases, with 7 bases spanning the gap. The length of the CDR3 is 13 residues. The CDR3 sequence is CASSLDPRTEAFF. CDR3 in DNA: TGTGCCAGCAGCTTAGATCCCAGGACTGAAGCTTTCTTT.

The chain recombines TRBV5-4 with TRBJ2-3; possibly TRBD1 or TRBD2 for D (5 bases each). Per the germline V gene, CDR1 is SGHNT and CDR2 is YYREEE (reference sequence). The CDR3 runs to 15 residues. The ends were cut back, 6 bases at V and 4 bases at J, with 18 bases in the middle. CDR3: CASTQDAGRADTQYF. As DNA, the CDR3 is TGTGCCAGCACCCAAGACGCAGGGCGGGCAGATACGCAGTATTTT.

The chain uses TRBV11-3 and TRBJ1-1; maybe TRBD1 (5 bases). The germline V and J ends were trimmed by 3 bases and 0 bases, with 8 bases remaining between them. This CDR3 contains 14 residues. Germline-derived CDR1 and CDR2 are SGHNT and YENEEA. CDR3 bases: TGTGCCAGCAGCTTTGGGGGATTGAACACTGAAGCTTTCTTT. It translates to CASSFGGLNTEAFF.

This clone was counted between two and nine times. The chain uses TRBV14 and TRBJ2-3; D gene unclear. The CDR3 sequence is 13 residues long. Germline lookup yields CDR1 SGHDN and CDR2 FVKESK. Trimming stripped 0 bases from V and 9 bases from J, with 10 bases between. CDR3: CASSQELLGTQYF. In nucleotides, the CDR3 is TGTGCCAGCAGCCAAGAGCTCTTAGGGACGCAGTATTTT.

The chain carries TRBV7-2 and TRBJ1-4, with a possible D match to TRBD1 (5 bases). V lost 4 bases and J 10 bases, leaving 19 bases between the germline ends. The CDR3 consists of 15 residues. CDR1 and CDR2 from the germline V gene are SGHTA and FQGNSA. This CDR3 is CASSSRAGAKGKLFF. In DNA form, the CDR3 reads TGTGCCAGCAGCTCCCGGGCTGGGGCAAAGGGAAAACTGTTTTTT.

The CDR3 loop is CASSPTSLRQAQETQYF. CDR3 DNA: TGTGCCAGCAGTCCAACCTCTCTCCGGCAGGCCCAAGAGACCCAGTACTTC. This chain joins TRBV27 and TRBJ2-5; no reliable D call. This CDR3 contains 17 residues. Trimming took 5 bases from V and 1 from J, leaving 20 bases between them. Germline V gene sequence: CDR1 MNHEY, CDR2 SMNVEV (reference sequence).